One and the same sample provided the 24 T cell receptor beta chains below, sequenced in a study of T-cell reconstitution after alpha-beta-depleted transplantation in children. The TCRbeta library was prepared with unique molecular identifiers. TCRdb ran MiXCR on the PCR reads and lists one entry per CDR3 protein. The sample includes about 350,000 distinct CDR3 sequences, about an eighth of them seen just once. Sample: PBMCs, taken from the stem cell graft. The receptors come from a human donor who donated a stem cell graft to a child with Fanconi anemia.

There are many counts of this clonotype. V and J are TRBV12-3 or TRBV12-4 and TRBJ2-3; D gene unclear. The V end was cut by 2 bases, the J end by 1 base, with 10 bases between. This CDR3 is 15 amino acids long. The CDR3 coding sequence is TGTGCCAGCAGTTTATCGGGCCAGGGCACAGATACGCAGTATTTT. This encodes CASSLSGQGTDTQYF.

In this sample, this clonotype turned up a few times. The chain joins TRBV27 to TRBJ1-2; D uncertain. Trimming left V 0 bases short and J 6 bases short, with 17 bases between. Germline CDR1 is MNHEY and CDR2 is SMNVEV (reference sequence). CDR3 length equals 16 residues. CDR3 residues: CASSLSISSARDGYTF. The CDR3 DNA follows: TGTGCCAGCAGTTTATCGATTTCGAGCGCGCGGGATGGCTACACCTTC.

The rearrangement uses TRBV11-2 and TRBJ2-3; D gene ambiguous. The germline gives CDR1 SGHAT, CDR2 FQNNGV. V was clipped by 2 bases and J by 2 bases, with 5 bases between them. The CDR3 spans 13 residues. The chain's CDR3 is CASSLSITDTQYF. The CDR3 DNA is TGTGCCAGCAGCTTAAGCATCACAGATACGCAGTATTTT.

The chain couples TRBV5-1 to TRBJ1-1; D unclear. Germline V gives CDR1 SGHRS, CDR2 YFSETQ. The CDR3 has 14 amino acids. Trimming removed 5 bases at V and 6 bases at J, with 17 bases between. CDR3 sequence reads: CASRKDPGESEAFF. For the CDR3, the DNA is TGCGCCAGCAGAAAGGACCCCGGGGAGTCTGAAGCTTTCTTT.

The sample holds a few counts of this clonotype. The chain combines TRBV27 with TRBJ2-3; TRBD1 matches 9 bases. Looked up from germline, CDR1 is MNHEY and CDR2 is SMNVEV (reference sequence). The length of the CDR3 is 20 residues. Unmatched junction bases numbered 18, after V lost 5 bases and J lost 0 bases. CDR3 loop: CASSPPSQLTGGLSTDTQYF. CDR3 DNA sequence: TGTGCCAGCAGTCCACCATCTCAACTTACAGGGGGCCTTAGCACAGATACGCAGTATTTT.

The chain has TRBV6-1 and TRBJ2-7; maybe TRBD2 (5 bases). The V end was cut by 4 bases, the J end by 3 bases, with 22 bases between. This CDR3 comprises 17 residues. Germline V lookup: CDR1 MNHNS, CDR2 SASEGT. CDR3 DNA: TGTGCCAGCAGTGTTAATCGGGGTAGGGCCCAGGTCTACGAGCAGTACTTC. As protein: CASSVNRGRAQVYEQYF.

In its sample, this clonotype was seen many times. The J gene is TRBJ1-2, the V gene TRBV5-6; D is unclear. Germline-derived CDR1 and CDR2 are SGHDT and YYEEEE. CDR3 size: 16 residues. V was clipped by 2 bases and J by 3 bases, with 17 bases between them. The DNA of the CDR3 is TGTGCCAGCAGCTTTGCACCAGGTTTATTGGACTATGGCTACACCTTC. Amino acids: CASSFAPGLLDYGYTF.

This clonotype was observed at least ten times. The chain combines TRBV3-2 with TRBJ1-2; the D call of TRBD1 is as the table states it, not checked on the DNA. TRBV3-2 is marked as a pseudogene. The CDR3 runs 15 residues. CDR3 DNA sequence: TGTGCCAGCAGCTTGTCGGAAAGGGGATTCTATGGCTACACCTTC. Its protein is CASSLSERGFYGYTF.

This clonotype has ten or more counts. J is TRBJ1-4 and V is TRBV27; D is ambiguous. The CDR3 has 14 amino acids. Per the germline V gene, CDR1 is MNHEY and CDR2 is SMNVEV (reference sequence). The V gene lost 3 bases and the J gene lost 10 bases, with 15 bases spanning the gap. The CDR3 is CASSFSAHRGKLFF. CDR3 in DNA: TGTGCCAGCAGTTTTTCTGCCCACCGAGGAAAACTGTTTTTT.

This clonotype was seen only a few times. The chain carries TRBV3-1 and TRBJ2-7, with a weak D call TRBD2 (6 bases). This CDR3 is 15 amino acids long. CDR1 and CDR2 (germline): LGHDT, YNNKEL (reference sequence). The V end was cut by 3 bases, the J end by 5 bases, with 17 bases between. Here the CDR3 reads CASSQDGTVGDEQYF. The DNA for the CDR3 is TGTGCCAGCAGCCAGGACGGGACTGTTGGGGACGAGCAGTACTTC.

The V and J genes are TRBV19 and TRBJ1-5, with 7 nucleotides matching TRBD1. The germline V gene encodes CDR1 LNHDA and CDR2 SQIVND (reference sequence). The CDR3 covers 13 residues. Trimming at V came to 8 bases and at J to 6 bases, leaving 7 bases not matched to a gene. CDR3 nucleotides: TGTGCCAGTGGCCAGGGGGATCGTCAGCCCCAGCATTTT. This codes for CASGQGDRQPQHF.

There are many counts of this clonotype. CDR3 protein: CSARAGGETQYF. In DNA, the CDR3 is TGCAGTGCTAGGGCGGGGGGGGAGACCCAGTACTTC. The chain uses TRBV20-1 and TRBJ2-5; TRBD2 matches 9 bases. V was pared by 3 bases and J by 5 bases, with 1 base of the junction left unmatched. This CDR3 is built from 12 residues. Germline V gene lookup returns CDR1 DFQATT and CDR2 SNEGSKA (reference sequence).

This chain joins TRBV5-1 and TRBJ1-1, with D possibly TRBD1 on 6 matching bases. V lost 4 bases and J lost 4, with 14 bases in between. CDR1 is SGHRS and CDR2 is YFSETQ in the germline V gene. The length of the CDR3 is 14 residues. The CDR3 DNA follows: TGCGCCAGCAGCCCCACCGGAGGGGGCACTGAAGCTTTCTTT. Its translation is CASSPTGGGTEAFF.

This clonotype was seen more than once but under ten times. The J gene is TRBJ2-3, the V gene TRBV24-1, with 12 bases matching TRBD2. The CDR3 covers 13 residues. The junction had 1 base not matched to a gene; V was cut back by 3 bases and J by 10 bases. Germline CDR1 is KGHDR and CDR2 is SFDVKD. Here the CDR3 reads CATSDRLAGAQYF. Here the CDR3 DNA reads TGTGCCACCAGTGATCGACTAGCGGGGGCGCAGTATTTT.

This clonotype showed up many times. The chain recombines TRBV28 with TRBJ2-7; no definite D call. The CDR3 has 11 amino acids. CDR1 and CDR2 from the germline V gene are MDHEN and SYDVKM. V was trimmed by 4 bases and J by 4 bases, leaving 5 bases between them. CDR3 DNA: TGTGCCAGCAGTTGGTTATACGAGCAGTACTTC. Amino acids: CASSWLYEQYF. Looking up the rest from reference TRBV28 and TRBJ2-7 gives the full variable domain: DVKVTQSSRYLVKRTGEKVFLECVQDMDHENMFWYRQDPGLGLRLIYFSYDVKMKEKGDIPEGYSVSREKKERFSLILESASTNQTSMYLCASSWLYEQYFGPGTRLTVT.

This clonotype has a handful of counts. The rearrangement joins TRBV5-1 to TRBJ2-1; TRBD2 is a possible D gene (6 bases). This CDR3 region has 14 residues. The germline V and J ends were trimmed by 2 bases and 6 bases, with 12 bases remaining between them. CDR1 and CDR2 (germline): SGHRS, YFSETQ. DNA for the CDR3: TGCGCCAGCAGCTTCCGACTAGAGCTCAATGAGCAGTTCTTC. Encoded protein: CASSFRLELNEQFF. Drawing the rest from reference TRBV5-1 and TRBJ2-1, the complete variable domain is KAGVTQTPRYLIKTRGQQVTLSCSPISGHRSVSWYQQTPGQGLQFLFEYFSETQRNKGNFPGRFSGRQFSNSRSEMNVSTLELGDSALYLCASSFRLELNEQFFGPGTRLTVL.

This clonotype was seen only a few times. The chain links TRBV4-3 to TRBJ2-7; no reliable D call. CDR1 is LGHNA, CDR2 YSLEER, per germline. CDR3 length: 14 residues. V lost 4 bases and J 5 bases, leaving 15 bases between the germline ends. The CDR3 region is CASSRHVGTNEQYF. The DNA of the CDR3 is TGCGCCAGCAGCCGACATGTAGGCACAAACGAGCAGTACTTC.

The rearrangement uses TRBV28 and TRBJ2-7, with D maybe TRBD1 (6 bases). V lost 5 bases and J 4 bases, leaving 15 bases between the germline ends. Per germline, CDR1 MDHEN and CDR2 SYDVKM. The CDR3 runs 14 residues. The CDR3: CASSTTGRAYEQYV. CDR3 coding DNA: TGTGCCAGCAGTACGACAGGACGGGCTTACGAGCAGTACGTC.

This clonotype has a handful of counts. The DNA of the CDR3 is TGTGCCAGCAGTTCCGGGATGGGGACCCAGTACTTC. Translated: CASSSGMGTQYF. The V call is TRBV12-3 or TRBV12-4, the J call TRBJ2-5; D possibly corresponds to TRBD2 (5 bases). The V and J ends lost 4 bases and 7 bases respectively, with 10 bases between them. The CDR3 loop spans 12 amino acids.

A few counts support this clonotype. This chain uses TRBV5-1 with TRBJ2-2; D may correspond to TRBD1 or TRBD2 (5 bases each). CDR1 is SGHRS, CDR2 YFSETQ, per germline. V lost 1 base and J lost 4, with 8 bases in between. The CDR3 extends over 14 amino acids. DNA for the CDR3: TGCGCCAGCAGCTTGCCAGGGAGCACCGGGGAGCTGTTTTTT. This gives the protein CASSLPGSTGELFF.

This clonotype was seen more than once but under ten times. V and J are TRBV6-2 or TRBV6-3 and TRBJ2-5, with TRBD2 identical over 9 bases. Germline V gene data show CDR1 as MNHEY and CDR2 as SVGEGT. The CDR3 loop spans 13 amino acids. Trimming at V came to 8 bases and at J to 2 bases, leaving 3 bases not matched to a gene. The CDR3 here is CASGLAGQETQYF. CDR3 coding DNA: TGTGCCAGCGGTCTAGCGGGGCAAGAGACCCAGTACTTC.

This clonotype was recorded only once. The chain uses TRBV5-4 and TRBJ2-5, with D possibly TRBD2 on 7 matching bases. V lost 0 bases and J 4 bases, leaving 13 bases between the germline ends. This CDR3 spans 15 amino acids. Germline CDR1 SGHNT, CDR2 YYREEE (reference sequence). The CDR3 DNA sequence: TGTGCCAGCAGCTTGGCCCGGGGGGCAGGAGAGACCCAGTACTTC. It yields the protein CASSLARGAGETQYF.

This clonotype was seen at least ten times. V is TRBV28 and J is TRBJ1-1; D is ambiguous. The germline V gene has CDR1 MDHEN and CDR2 SYDVKM. The CDR3 is 11 amino acids. V lost 7 bases to trimming and J lost 4 bases, with 7 bases between them. The CDR3 DNA is TGTGCCAGCACGAGGTTCACTGAAGCTTTCTTT. As protein: CASTRFTEAFF.

In this sample, this clonotype turned up a few times. Here the CDR3 reads CASSFAAGGPWYGYTF. CDR3 sequence (DNA): TGCGCCAGCAGCTTCGCGGCCGGGGGACCATGGTATGGCTACACCTTC. The chain recombines TRBV5-1 with TRBJ1-2; D is possibly TRBD1 (5 bases). This CDR3 region has 16 residues. The germline gives CDR1 SGHRS, CDR2 YFSETQ. V was shortened by 2 bases and J by 5 bases, with 19 bases between the two germline ends.